The rows below give T cell receptor beta chains drawn from one sample of a study of T cell repertoires in cytomegalovirus infection. TCRdb re-called the reads through MiXCR, storing one row per CDR3 protein. The sample shows roughly 500,000 distinct CDR3 sequences, about 44% of them seen only once. These receptors' targets are unknown. The source material was cultured PBMCs, sampled from culture after CMV antigen stimulation. The receptors come from a human donor in good health (CMV status not recorded). Some clones in this sample may be carry-over from other donors' samples. Both conserved end residues are part of each CDR3. The D gene is left open where the match is weak. Not every row has a clone size; where given, it reads once, few, many or a size class.

D	J	size	V	CDR3	DNA
TRBD2	TRBJ2-5	NA	TRBV7-2	CASSLVFAGGTWETQYF	TGTGCCAGCAGCTTAGTTTTCGCGGGAGGGACCTGGGAGACCCAGTACTTC
NA	TRBJ2-1	few	TRBV19	CASSIVPLHEQFF	TGTGCCAGTAGTATAGTACCCCTACATGAGCAGTTCTTC
TRBD2	TRBJ2-3	NA	TRBV7-9	CASSLGKAGLAEYTDTQYF	TGTGCCAGCAGCTTAGGAAAGGCCGGACTAGCGGAGTACACAGATACGCAGTATTTT
NA	TRBJ2-1	NA	TRBV6-1	CASSEQGNEQFF	TGTGCCAGCAGTGAACAGGGGAATGAGCAGTTCTTC
TRBD2	TRBJ2-2	NA	TRBV9	CASSVTSGNTGELFF	TGTGCCAGCAGCGTAACTAGCGGGAACACCGGGGAGCTGTTTTTT
TRBD2	TRBJ2-7	NA	TRBV7-9	CASSHKAGGTYEQYF	TGTGCCAGCAGCCATAAGGCGGGAGGTACCTACGAGCAGTACTTC
TRBD1	TRBJ1-5	NA	TRBV3-1	CASSPGGTGNQPQHF	TGTGCCAGCAGCCCAGGGGGGACAGGGAATCAGCCCCAGCATTTT
NA	TRBJ2-5	NA	TRBV11-2	CASTESRTQYF	TGTGCCAGCACCGAGTCGAGGACCCAGTACTTC
NA	TRBJ1-1	NA	TRBV6-6	CASSGSGGTEAFF	TGTGCCAGCAGCGGGAGTGGTGGCACTGAAGCTTTCTTT
NA	TRBJ2-2	NA	TRBV7-2	CASSPRAGASTNTGELFF	TGTGCCAGCAGCCCCCGGGCAGGGGCCAGCACGAACACCGGGGAGCTGTTTTTT
TRBD1	TRBJ2-7	once	TRBV5-1	CASGKGQGTGGQYF	TGCGCCAGCGGAAAGGGACAGGGGACCGGGGGGCAGTACTTC
NA	TRBJ2-5	NA	TRBV23-1	CALNWTQETQYF	TGCGCCCTCAATTGGACTCAAGAGACCCAGTACTTC
NA	TRBJ1-5	NA	TRBV6-1	CASSERGMSQPQHF	TGTGCCAGCAGTGAACGGGGAATGAGTCAGCCCCAGCATTTT
NA	TRBJ2-1	few	TRBV7-9	CASSSHPLDEQFF	TGTGCCAGCAGCTCCCACCCACTAGATGAGCAGTTCTTC
NA	TRBJ2-2	NA	TRBV12-3/TRBV12-4	CASSHSGRNTGELFF	TGTGCCAGCAGTCATTCGGGTAGAAACACCGGGGAGCTGTTTTTT
NA	TRBJ2-5	NA	TRBV11-2	CASSREGETQYF	TGTGCCAGCAGTCGCGAGGGGGAGACCCAGTACTTC
TRBD2	TRBJ2-1	NA	TRBV19	CASHVTSGRAYNEQFF	TGTGCCAGTCATGTAACTAGCGGGAGGGCCTACAATGAGCAGTTCTTC
TRBD2	TRBJ2-7	NA	TRBV4-1	CASSHRLAGAYEQYF	TGCGCCAGCAGCCACAGACTAGCGGGAGCCTACGAGCAGTACTTC
TRBD1	TRBJ2-7	NA	TRBV6-1	CASCRGTESSYEQYF	TGTGCCAGCTGTCGAGGGACAGAAAGCTCCTACGAGCAGTACTTC
NA	TRBJ2-7	NA	TRBV4-1	CASSPTPIWSYEQYF	TGCGCCAGCAGCCCGACCCCGATTTGGTCCTACGAGCAGTACTTC
TRBD1	TRBJ1-1	NA	TRBV4-2	CASSRVGQGRNTEAFF	TGTGCCAGCAGCCGCGTCGGACAGGGAAGAAACACTGAAGCTTTCTTT
NA	TRBJ2-5	NA	TRBV5-1	CASSLERGRETQYF	TGCGCCAGCAGCTTGGAAAGGGGCAGGGAGACCCAGTACTTC
NA	TRBJ1-1	NA	TRBV7-9	CASSRGVGGGMNTEAFF	TGTGCCAGCAGCCGGGGGGTCGGGGGGGGTATGAACACTGAAGCTTTCTTT
NA	TRBJ1-6	NA	TRBV12-3/TRBV12-4	CASSSGAPLNSPLHF	TGTGCCAGCAGTTCCGGGGCCCCCCTTAATTCACCCCTCCACTTT
NA	TRBJ2-6	NA	TRBV6-5	CASSGLDALAANVLTF	TGTGCCAGCTCTGGGTTGGACGCTCTGGCGGCCAACGTCCTGACTTTC
NA	TRBJ2-5	NA	TRBV20-1	CSASAGAGETQYF	TGCAGTGCTTCAGCTGGGGCAGGGGAGACCCAGTACTTC
NA	TRBJ1-2	few	TRBV11-3	CASSLDLGLYGYTF	TGTGCCAGCAGCTTAGATCTCGGTCTCTATGGCTACACCTTC
TRBD1	TRBJ2-5	few	TRBV11-2	CASSFAGGRTQYF	TGTGCCAGCAGCTTCGCAGGGGGTCGGACCCAGTACTTC
TRBD1	TRBJ1-1	NA	TRBV5-1	CASSPGTGATEAFF	TGCGCCAGCAGCCCCGGGACAGGAGCCACTGAAGCTTTCTTT
TRBD1	TRBJ1-5	NA	TRBV4-3	CASSQRTGGQPQHF	TGCGCCAGCAGCCAGAGGACAGGGGGACAGCCCCAGCATTTT
NA	TRBJ1-6	NA	TRBV7-2	CASSLVVFSSYNSPLHF	TGTGCCAGCAGCTTAGTCGTTTTCAGCTCCTATAATTCACCCCTCCACTTT
NA	TRBJ2-7	NA	TRBV12-3/TRBV12-4	CASTLGAGSEQYF	TGTGCCAGCACCCTAGGGGCGGGGAGCGAGCAGTACTTC
TRBD1	TRBJ1-2	NA	TRBV7-2	CASSTDRVTNYGYTF	TGTGCCAGCAGCACCGACAGGGTAACTAACTATGGCTACACCTTC
TRBD2	TRBJ2-7	NA	TRBV7-2	CASSLAGAGGAYEQYF	TGTGCCAGCAGCTTAGCAGGGGCGGGAGGTGCCTACGAGCAGTACTTC
TRBD1	TRBJ1-1	few	TRBV7-2	CASSLAGGRGRVNTEAFF	TGTGCCAGCAGCTTAGCGGGGGGCAGGGGGCGAGTTAACACTGAAGCTTTCTTT
NA	TRBJ1-1	NA	TRBV6-5	CASSYLTRGAENTEAFF	TGTGCCAGCAGTTACTTAACCCGGGGGGCCGAGAACACTGAAGCTTTCTTT
NA	TRBJ2-5	many	TRBV7-2	CASSSRRGQETQYF	TGTGCCAGCAGCAGTAGGAGAGGGCAAGAGACCCAGTACTTC
TRBD2	TRBJ2-1	NA	TRBV6-8	CASSYSRLAWTANEQFF	TGTGCCAGCAGTTACTCGAGACTAGCCTGGACGGCCAATGAGCAGTTCTTC
NA	TRBJ1-3	NA	TRBV7-2	CASSRKGPGGSGNTIYF	TGTGCCAGCAGCCGGAAGGGGCCTGGGGGATCTGGAAACACCATATATTTT
TRBD2	TRBJ2-1	few	TRBV7-6	CASSLVPSGRNNEQFF	TGTGCCAGCAGCTTAGTTCCAAGCGGGAGAAACAATGAGCAGTTCTTC
NA	TRBJ2-1	NA	TRBV11-2	CASSLAFTSSLYNEQFF	TGTGCCAGCAGCTTAGCTTTCACTAGCAGTCTTTACAATGAGCAGTTCTTC
NA	TRBJ1-3	NA	TRBV25-1	CASSETLRNTIYF	TGTGCCAGCAGCGAGACATTGCGAAACACCATATATTTT
TRBD2	TRBJ2-7	NA	TRBV6-6	CASSGGEVSYEQYF	TGTGCCAGCAGTGGGGGGGAGGTCTCCTACGAGCAGTACTTC
NA	TRBJ1-1	few	TRBV19	CASKRNALQNTEAFF	TGTGCCAGTAAGAGGAACGCCCTCCAGAACACTGAAGCTTTCTTT
TRBD1	TRBJ2-7	NA	TRBV12-3/TRBV12-4	CASSPLRTGSSYEQYF	TGTGCCAGCAGTCCCCTGAGGACAGGGAGCTCCTACGAGCAGTACTTC